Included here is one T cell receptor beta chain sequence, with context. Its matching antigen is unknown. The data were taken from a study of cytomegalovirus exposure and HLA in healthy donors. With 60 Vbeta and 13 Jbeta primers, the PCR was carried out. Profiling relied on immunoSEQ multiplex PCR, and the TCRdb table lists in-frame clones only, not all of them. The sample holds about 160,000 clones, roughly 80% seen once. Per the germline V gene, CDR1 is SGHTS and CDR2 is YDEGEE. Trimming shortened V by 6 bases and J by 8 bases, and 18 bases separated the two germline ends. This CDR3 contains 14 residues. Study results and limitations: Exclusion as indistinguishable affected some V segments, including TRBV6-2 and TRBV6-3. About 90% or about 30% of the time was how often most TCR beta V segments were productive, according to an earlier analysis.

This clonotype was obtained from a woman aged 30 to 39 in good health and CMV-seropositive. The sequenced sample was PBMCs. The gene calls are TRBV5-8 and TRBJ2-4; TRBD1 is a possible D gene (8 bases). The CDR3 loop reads CASTLNRGGDIQYF. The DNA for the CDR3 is TGTGCCAGCACCCTAAACAGGGGGGGGGACATTCAGTACTTC. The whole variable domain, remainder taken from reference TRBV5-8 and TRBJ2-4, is EAGVTQSPTHLIKTRGQQATLRCSPISGHTSVYWYQQALGLGLQFLLWYDEGEERNRGNFPPRFSGRQFPNYSSELNVNALELEDSALYLCASTLNRGGDIQYFGAGTRLSVL.